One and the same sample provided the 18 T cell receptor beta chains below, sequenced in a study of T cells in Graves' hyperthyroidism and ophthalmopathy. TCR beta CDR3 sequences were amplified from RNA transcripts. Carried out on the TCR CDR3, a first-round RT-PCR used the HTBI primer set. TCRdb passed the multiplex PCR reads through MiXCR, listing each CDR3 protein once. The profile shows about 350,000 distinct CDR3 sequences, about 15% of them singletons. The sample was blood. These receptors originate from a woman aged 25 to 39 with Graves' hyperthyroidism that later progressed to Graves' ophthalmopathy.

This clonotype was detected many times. CDR3 loop: CSARARGTAYNQPQHF. CDR3 bases: TGCAGTGCCAGGGCTCGAGGGACAGCCTACAATCAGCCCCAGCATTTT. The chain recombines TRBV20-1 with TRBJ1-5; 7 bases are shared with TRBD1. The germline V gene encodes CDR1 DFQATT and CDR2 SNEGSKA (reference sequence). After removal of 6 bases from V and 3 bases from J, the junction contained 14 bases not matched to a gene. CDR3 length: 16 amino acids.

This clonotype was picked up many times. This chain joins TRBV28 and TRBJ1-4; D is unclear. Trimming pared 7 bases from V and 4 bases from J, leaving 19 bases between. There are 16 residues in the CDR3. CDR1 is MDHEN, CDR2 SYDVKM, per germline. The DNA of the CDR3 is TGTGCCAGCACGAGCCGGGAGGTCCACGATAATGAAAAACTGTTTTTT. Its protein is CASTSREVHDNEKLFF.

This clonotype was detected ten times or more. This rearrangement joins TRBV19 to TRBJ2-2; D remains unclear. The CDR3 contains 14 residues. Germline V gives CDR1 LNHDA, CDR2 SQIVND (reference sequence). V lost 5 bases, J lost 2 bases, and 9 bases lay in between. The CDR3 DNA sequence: TGTGCCAGTAGTTCGGACGGTAACACCGGGGAGCTGTTTTTT. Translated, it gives CASSSDGNTGELFF.

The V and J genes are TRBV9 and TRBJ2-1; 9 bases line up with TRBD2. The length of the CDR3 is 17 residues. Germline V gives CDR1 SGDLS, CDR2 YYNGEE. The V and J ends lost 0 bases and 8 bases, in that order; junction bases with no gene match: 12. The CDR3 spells CASSVVGWTSDRYEQFF. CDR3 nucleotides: TGTGCCAGCAGCGTAGTGGGATGGACTAGCGATCGGTATGAGCAGTTCTTC.

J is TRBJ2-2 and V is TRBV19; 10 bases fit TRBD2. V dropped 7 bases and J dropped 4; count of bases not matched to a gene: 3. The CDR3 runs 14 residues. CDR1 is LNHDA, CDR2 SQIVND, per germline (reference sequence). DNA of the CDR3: TGTGCCAGTAAGGTAGCGGGAGGCACCGGGGAGCTGTTTTTT. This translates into CASKVAGGTGELFF. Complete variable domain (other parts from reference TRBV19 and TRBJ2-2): DGGITQSPKYLFRKEGQNVTLSCEQNLNHDAMYWYRQDPGQGLRLIYYSQIVNDFQKGDIAEGYSVSREKKESFPLTVTSAQKNPTAFYLCASKVAGGTGELFFGEGSRLTVL.

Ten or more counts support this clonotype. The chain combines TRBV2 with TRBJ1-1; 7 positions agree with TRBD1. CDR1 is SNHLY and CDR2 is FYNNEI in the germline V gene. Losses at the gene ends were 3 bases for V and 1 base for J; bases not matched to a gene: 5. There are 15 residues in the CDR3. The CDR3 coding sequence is TGTGCCAGCAGTGAGCCGGGACAGTCGAACACTGAAGCTTTCTTT. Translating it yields CASSEPGQSNTEAFF.

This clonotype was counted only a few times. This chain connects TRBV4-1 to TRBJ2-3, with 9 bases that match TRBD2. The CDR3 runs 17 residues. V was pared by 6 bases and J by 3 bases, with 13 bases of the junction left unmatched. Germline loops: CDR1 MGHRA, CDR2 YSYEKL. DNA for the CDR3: TGCGCCAGCAGAAGATCCGAGGGCCTAGCGGGGACAGATACGCAGTATTTT. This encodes CASRRSEGLAGTDTQYF.

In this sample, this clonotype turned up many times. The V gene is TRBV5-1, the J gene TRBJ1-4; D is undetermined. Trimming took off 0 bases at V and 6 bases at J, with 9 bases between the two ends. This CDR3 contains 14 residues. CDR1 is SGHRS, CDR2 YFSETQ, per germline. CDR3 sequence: CASSLGGIDEKLFF. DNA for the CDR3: TGCGCCAGCAGCTTGGGAGGGATTGATGAAAAACTGTTTTTT.

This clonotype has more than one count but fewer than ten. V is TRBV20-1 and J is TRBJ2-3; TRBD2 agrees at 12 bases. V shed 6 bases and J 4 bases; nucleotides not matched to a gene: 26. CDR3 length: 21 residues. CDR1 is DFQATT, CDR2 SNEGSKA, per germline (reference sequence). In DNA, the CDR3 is TGCAGTGCGCCGACCCCCCTCCCGGGACTAGCGGGCTACCGTGGGGCAGATACGCAGTATTTT. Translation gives CSAPTPLPGLAGYRGADTQYF.

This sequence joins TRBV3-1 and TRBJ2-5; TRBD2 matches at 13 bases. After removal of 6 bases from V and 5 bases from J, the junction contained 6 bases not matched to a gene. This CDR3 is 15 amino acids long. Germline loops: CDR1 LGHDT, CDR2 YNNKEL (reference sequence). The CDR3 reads CASRALAGGLETQYF. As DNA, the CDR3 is TGTGCCAGCAGGGCACTAGCGGGGGGGCTGGAGACCCAGTACTTC.

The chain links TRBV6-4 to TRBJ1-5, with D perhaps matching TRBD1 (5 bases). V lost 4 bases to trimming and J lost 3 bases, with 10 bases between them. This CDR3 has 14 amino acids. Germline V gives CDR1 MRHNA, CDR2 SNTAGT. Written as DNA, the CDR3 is TGTGCCAGCAGTGCGACAGCTGACAATCAGCCCCAGCATTTT. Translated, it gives CASSATADNQPQHF.

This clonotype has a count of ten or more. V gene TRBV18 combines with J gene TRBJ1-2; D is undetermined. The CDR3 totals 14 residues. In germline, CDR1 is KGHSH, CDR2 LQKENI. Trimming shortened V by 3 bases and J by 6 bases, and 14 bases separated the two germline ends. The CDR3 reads CASSPSSTSDGYTF. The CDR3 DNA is TGTGCCAGCTCACCGTCATCCACTTCGGATGGCTACACCTTC.

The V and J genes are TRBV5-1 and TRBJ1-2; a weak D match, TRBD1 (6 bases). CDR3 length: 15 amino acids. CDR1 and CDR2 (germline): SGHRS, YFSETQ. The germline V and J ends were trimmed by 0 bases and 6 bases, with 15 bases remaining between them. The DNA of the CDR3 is TGCGCCAGCAGCTTGGAACCACAGGGATGGGATGGCTACACCTTC. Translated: CASSLEPQGWDGYTF.

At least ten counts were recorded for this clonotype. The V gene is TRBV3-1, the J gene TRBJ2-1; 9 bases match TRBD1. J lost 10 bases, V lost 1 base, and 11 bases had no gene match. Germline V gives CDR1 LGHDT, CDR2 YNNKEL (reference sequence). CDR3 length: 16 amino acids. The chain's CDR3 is CASSQAGTGRLGEQFF. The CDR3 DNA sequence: TGTGCCAGCAGCCAAGCCGGGACAGGGCGTCTTGGGGAGCAGTTCTTC.

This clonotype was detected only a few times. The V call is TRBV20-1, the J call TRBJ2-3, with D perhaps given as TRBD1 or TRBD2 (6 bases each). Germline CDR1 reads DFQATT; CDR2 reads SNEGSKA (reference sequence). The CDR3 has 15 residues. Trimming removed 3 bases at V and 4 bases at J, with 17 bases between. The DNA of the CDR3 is TGCAGTGCTAGGGAGGGGGTAACCCTCGCAGATACGCAGTATTTT. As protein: CSAREGVTLADTQYF.

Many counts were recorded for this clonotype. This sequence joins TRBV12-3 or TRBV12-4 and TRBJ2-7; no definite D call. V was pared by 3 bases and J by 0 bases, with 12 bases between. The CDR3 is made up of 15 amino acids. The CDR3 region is CASSFQVPSSYEQYF. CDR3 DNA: TGTGCCAGCAGTTTTCAAGTTCCCAGCTCCTACGAGCAGTACTTC.

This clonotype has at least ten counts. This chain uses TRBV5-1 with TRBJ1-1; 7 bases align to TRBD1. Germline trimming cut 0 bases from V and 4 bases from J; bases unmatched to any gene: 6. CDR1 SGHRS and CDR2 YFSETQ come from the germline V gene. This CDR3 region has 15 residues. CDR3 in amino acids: CASSLEGQSFTEAFF. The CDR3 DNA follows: TGCGCCAGCAGCTTGGAGGGACAGAGTTTCACTGAAGCTTTCTTT.

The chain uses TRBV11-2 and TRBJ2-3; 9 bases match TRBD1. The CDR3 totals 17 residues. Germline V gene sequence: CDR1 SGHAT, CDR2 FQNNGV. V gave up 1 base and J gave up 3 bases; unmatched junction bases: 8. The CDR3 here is CASSLARGQGSTDTQYF. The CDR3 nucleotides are TGTGCCAGCAGCTTAGCCCGAGGACAGGGGAGTACAGATACGCAGTATTTT.